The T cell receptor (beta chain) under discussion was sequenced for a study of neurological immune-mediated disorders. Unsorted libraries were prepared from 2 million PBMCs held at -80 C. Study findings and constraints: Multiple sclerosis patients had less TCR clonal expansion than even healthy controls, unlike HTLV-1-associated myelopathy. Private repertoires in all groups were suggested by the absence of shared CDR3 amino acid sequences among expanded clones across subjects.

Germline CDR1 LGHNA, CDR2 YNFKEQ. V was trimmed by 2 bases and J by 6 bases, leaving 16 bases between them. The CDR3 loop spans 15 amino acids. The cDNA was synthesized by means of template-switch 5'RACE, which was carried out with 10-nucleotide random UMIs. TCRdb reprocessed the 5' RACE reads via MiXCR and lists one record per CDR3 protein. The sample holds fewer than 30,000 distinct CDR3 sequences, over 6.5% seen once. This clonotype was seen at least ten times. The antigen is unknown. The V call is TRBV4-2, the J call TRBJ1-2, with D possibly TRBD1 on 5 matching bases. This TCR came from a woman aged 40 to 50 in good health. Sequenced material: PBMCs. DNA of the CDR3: TGTGCCAGCAGCCAACCCGGGGCAGGGCGGGATGGCTACACCTTC. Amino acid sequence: CASSQPGAGRDGYTF.